The 27 T cell receptor beta chains below come from one sample, sequenced in a study of OX40 agonist ivuxolimab in advanced cancers. Produced via immunoSEQ multiplex PCR; TCRdb's table is partial and in-frame only. This sample has about 55,000 clones, with over 60% found just once. The material sequenced was CD4+ or CD8+ T cells sorted from blood, taken in a trial of the OX40 agonist ivuxolimab. These receptors were obtained from an adult with an advanced solid tumor such as melanoma, head and neck, liver or kidney cancer.

The chain is built from TRBV7-2 and TRBJ1-4; TRBD1 agrees at 7 bases. The germline V gene encodes CDR1 SGHTA and CDR2 FQGNSA. Trimming took 7 bases from V and 6 from J; bases not matched to a gene: 11. CDR3 length: 15 amino acids. In DNA, the CDR3 is TGTGCCAGCACCTCAAGGGGGCTAAATTATGAAAAACTGTTTTTT. Protein: CASTSRGLNYEKLFF.

The chain has TRBV29-1 and TRBJ2-2; tentative D call: TRBD2 (7 bases). Germline V gene data show CDR1 as SQVTM and CDR2 as ANQGSEA. Trimming pared 7 bases from V and 0 bases from J, leaving 12 bases between. The CDR3 length is 14 residues. CDR3 residues: CSGTGGPNTGELFF. CDR3 DNA sequence: TGCAGCGGGACGGGGGGCCCGAACACCGGGGAGCTGTTTTTT.

The chain joins TRBV18 to TRBJ2-1; a possible D gene is TRBD1 (5 bases). Trimming took off 0 bases at V and 4 bases at J, with 13 bases between the two ends. Germline V gene data show CDR1 as KGHSH and CDR2 as LQKENI. The CDR3 is 16 residues long. This chain's CDR3 is CASSPPRAGIYNEQFF. DNA for the CDR3: TGTGCCAGCTCACCACCTAGGGCAGGGATATACAATGAGCAGTTCTTC.

The genes are TRBV5-1 and TRBJ2-3; D ambiguous. Germline V gene sequence: CDR1 SGHRS, CDR2 YFSETQ. This CDR3 spans 14 amino acids. Trimming removed 1 base from V and 2 bases from J, with 8 bases in between. The CDR3: CASSLSDPTDTQYF. The CDR3 region has the DNA TGCGCCAGCAGCTTGAGTGACCCCACAGATACGCAGTATTTT. The full variable domain, completed using reference TRBV5-1 and TRBJ2-3, is KAGVTQTPRYLIKTRGQQVTLSCSPISGHRSVSWYQQTPGQGLQFLFEYFSETQRNKGNFPGRFSGRQFSNSRSEMNVSTLELGDSALYLCASSLSDPTDTQYFGPGTRLTVL.

The chain recombines TRBV5-4 with TRBJ2-1; D possibly corresponds to TRBD1 (6 bases). CDR3 length: 13 residues. The germline V gene has CDR1 SGHNT and CDR2 YYREEE (reference sequence). V shed 5 bases and J shed 6 bases, with 12 bases lying between them. This CDR3 is CASRHRAVNEQFF. The CDR3 DNA reads TGTGCCAGCAGACACAGGGCGGTCAATGAGCAGTTCTTC.

This clone was detected once. The CDR3 DNA reads TGCGCCAGCAGCTTGGGGAGGGCTAGCGGGGTCTTCCGCGAGCAGTACTTC. It codes for CASSLGRASGVFREQYF. This chain connects TRBV5-1 to TRBJ2-7, with 9 bases aligning to TRBD2. Per germline, CDR1 SGHRS and CDR2 YFSETQ. The trim removed 0 bases at V and 6 bases at J, leaving 13 bases unmatched. The CDR3 is 17 residues long.

The chain recombines TRBV25-1 with TRBJ1-2, with D tentatively TRBD1 (5 bases). The germline gives CDR1 MGHDK, CDR2 SYGVNS. The V gene lost 2 bases and the J gene lost 5 bases, with 24 bases spanning the gap. The length of the CDR3 is 18 residues. The CDR3 here is CASSESGTEGRMRYGYTF. CDR3 DNA sequence: TGTGCCAGCAGTGAAAGCGGGACCGAGGGACGGATGAGATATGGCTACACCTTC.

J is TRBJ2-2 and V is TRBV5-5; 8 bases agree with TRBD1. Germline trimming cut 2 bases from V and 0 bases from J; bases unmatched to any gene: 3. From germline, CDR1 is SGHKS and CDR2 YYEKEE (reference sequence). The CDR3 consists of 16 residues. Here the CDR3 DNA reads TGTGCCAGCAGCTTCAGGACAGGGACGAACACCGGGGAGCTGTTTTTT. Its translation: CASSFRTGTNTGELFF.

The J gene is TRBJ2-5, the V gene TRBV20-1; no clear D gene. The J call may be in error: the DNA end matches TRBJ2-7 better. Germline V gene sequence: CDR1 DFQATT, CDR2 SNEGSKA (reference sequence). The CDR3 covers 11 residues. This chain's CDR3 is CSASPPHEQYF. In DNA, the CDR3 is TGCAGTGCTTCTCCCCCCCACGAGCAGTACTTC.

The chain combines TRBV5-1 with TRBJ2-1; TRBD2 matches 7 bases. The CDR3 consists of 15 residues. J lost 11 bases, V lost 4 bases, and 15 bases had no gene match. Per the germline V gene, CDR1 is SGHRS and CDR2 is YFSETQ. The CDR3 region is CASSPPGGSAEKQFF. CDR3 coding DNA: TGCGCCAGCAGCCCCCCGGGGGGTAGCGCAGAAAAGCAGTTCTTC.

This clone was detected once. V is TRBV7-6 and J is TRBJ2-5; the D gene could be TRBD1 or TRBD2 (5 bases each). Germline V gene sequence: CDR1 SGHVS, CDR2 FNYEAQ. V was trimmed by 5 bases and J by 5 bases, leaving 15 bases between them. CDR3 size: 14 residues. The CDR3 bases are TGTGCCAGCAGCGCCCGGGGCCGGCCGGAGACCCAGTACTTC. Its protein product is CASSARGRPETQYF.

This chain uses TRBV18 with TRBJ2-7; possible D gene TRBD1, 5 bases. The CDR3 loop spans 13 amino acids. CDR1 and CDR2 from the germline V gene are KGHSH and LQKENI. The ends were cut back, 3 bases at V and 5 bases at J, with 11 bases in the middle. In DNA form, the CDR3 reads TGTGCCAGCTCACCCTCAGGGTACGACGAGCAGTACTTC. Protein product: CASSPSGYDEQYF. The full variable domain, completed using reference TRBV18 and TRBJ2-7, is NAGVMQNPRHLVRRRGQEARLRCSPMKGHSHVYWYRQLPEEGLKFMVYLQKENIIDESGMPKERFSAEFPKEGPSILRIQQVVRGDSAAYFCASSPSGYDEQYFGPGTRLTVT.

This chain connects TRBV11-3 to TRBJ2-1, with D perhaps assigned TRBD1 or TRBD2 (5 bases each). The germline V and J ends were trimmed by 8 bases and 8 bases, with 13 bases remaining between them. The germline V gene has CDR1 SGHNT and CDR2 YENEEA. The CDR3 totals 12 residues. This CDR3 is CASGGRVDEQFF. CDR3 DNA: TGTGCCAGCGGGGGACGTGTGGATGAGCAGTTCTTC.

V usage is TRBV7-9 and J usage is TRBJ1-1; D ambiguous. The germline CDR1 and CDR2 sequences are SEHNR and FQNEAQ (reference sequence). This CDR3 comprises 15 residues. V lost 1 base and J 11 bases, leaving 20 bases between the germline ends. The CDR3 nucleotides read TGTGCCAGCAGCTTAGTGGGCACTCCCTCTGAGCGGGCTTTCTTT. As protein: CASSLVGTPSERAFF.

The chain combines TRBV18 with TRBJ1-4, with TRBD1 as a possible D gene (5 bases). Trimming took off 4 bases at V and 4 bases at J, with 10 bases between the two ends. The germline V gene encodes CDR1 KGHSH and CDR2 LQKENI. This CDR3 is 14 amino acids long. CDR3 in amino acids: CASSRDGGNEKLFF. The CDR3 DNA is TGTGCCAGCTCACGGGACGGCGGTAATGAAAAACTGTTTTTT.

The chain is built from TRBV5-4 and TRBJ2-5; weak D call: TRBD1 (5 bases). V lost 0 bases, J lost 5 bases, and 23 bases lay in between. CDR3 size: 18 residues. Germline assignment: CDR1 SGHNT and CDR2 YYREEE (reference sequence). CDR3 DNA: TGTGCCAGCAGCTTGGGCCCAGCTGGGGCCGATAGGTTTGAGACCCAGTACTTC. Encoded protein: CASSLGPAGADRFETQYF.

Comment on this clone: At one of its ends the junction is not consistent with the germline gene, which may arise from a read error. This chain links TRBV11-3 with TRBJ2-2; D perhaps matches TRBD2 (6 bases). Germline assignment: CDR1 SGHNT and CDR2 YENEEA. The CDR3 has 12 residues. The CDR3 sequence is CASSLAPSGAVF. The CDR3 DNA sequence: TGTGCCAGCAGCTTAGCCCCCTCGGGAGCTGTTTTT.

The gene calls are TRBV6-5 and TRBJ2-5; no reliable D call. The CDR3 contains 14 residues. The germline CDR1 and CDR2 sequences are MNHEY and SVGAGI. V was shortened by 0 bases and J by 5 bases, with 10 bases between the two germline ends. In nucleotides, the CDR3 is TGTGCCAGCAGTTACTCGGGCCGCCGGGAGACCCAGTACTTC. Protein sequence: CASSYSGRRETQYF.

This clone was picked up one time. This sequence joins TRBV5-1 and TRBJ2-2, with 16 positions matching TRBD2. Germline trimming cut 1 base from V and 3 bases from J; bases unmatched to any gene: 9. Germline V gene lookup returns CDR1 SGHRS and CDR2 YFSETQ. This CDR3 is built from 20 residues. CDR3 in amino acids: CASSLYTGLAGGPDTGELFF. In nucleotides, the CDR3 is TGCGCCAGCAGCTTGTACACGGGACTAGCGGGAGGGCCCGACACCGGGGAGCTGTTTTTT.

The chain combines TRBV19 with TRBJ2-7; 7 nucleotides agree with TRBD2. Unmatched junction bases numbered 2, after V lost 6 bases and J lost 0 bases. CDR3 length equals 13 residues. Germline V gene sequence: CDR1 LNHDA, CDR2 SQIVND (reference sequence). The CDR3 protein is CASSGRPSYEQYF. CDR3 sequence (DNA): TGTGCCAGTAGCGGGAGGCCCTCCTACGAGCAGTACTTC.

This rearrangement joins TRBV4-1 to TRBJ1-5; D is possibly TRBD1 (6 bases). Germline V CDR1 and CDR2: MGHRA, YSYEKL. The CDR3 length is 18 residues. V was shortened by 4 bases and J by 1 base, with 20 bases between the two germline ends. The CDR3 reads CASSPGGAGHGSNQPQHF. The CDR3 DNA follows: TGCGCCAGCAGCCCCGGGGGGGCGGGGCATGGAAGCAATCAGCCCCAGCATTTT.

The chain joins TRBV6-1 to TRBJ2-3; 7 bases map to TRBD1. The CDR3 is 14 residues long. CDR1 and CDR2 from the germline V gene are MNHNS and SASEGT. The V segment lost 2 bases and the J segment 3 bases; nucleotides outside the gene matches: 2. CDR3 coding DNA: TGTGCCAGCAGTGAACGACAGGGTACAGATACGCAGTATTTT. This encodes CASSERQGTDTQYF.

The chain uses TRBV28 and TRBJ2-2; the D is unclear. Germline CDR1 and CDR2: MDHEN and SYDVKM. CDR3 length: 14 residues. Trimming shortened V by 7 bases and J by 5 bases, and 14 bases separated the two germline ends. The CDR3 here is CASTLTGTTGELFF. CDR3 nucleotides: TGTGCCAGCACTCTAACTGGTACGACCGGGGAGCTGTTTTTT.

This clone was recorded many times. The chain recombines TRBV28 with TRBJ1-4, with TRBD1 identical over 8 bases. The germline gives CDR1 MDHEN, CDR2 SYDVKM. The CDR3 runs to 15 residues. Trimming cost V 2 bases and J 2 bases; bases outside gene matches: 1. As DNA, the CDR3 is TGTGCCAGCAGTTTAAGACAGGGGACTAATGAAAAACTGTTTTTT. Its protein is CASSLRQGTNEKLFF.

This clone was recorded only once. The chain has TRBV15 and TRBJ2-7, with D unresolved. Between the trimmed V and J ends, which lost 0 bases and 2 bases, there was a span of 5 bases. The CDR3 covers 13 residues. The germline gives CDR1 LNHNV, CDR2 YYDKDF (reference sequence). CDR3 region: CATSRDLPYEQYF. CDR3 coding DNA: TGTGCCACCAGCAGAGATCTACCCTACGAGCAGTACTTC. Filled out from reference TRBV15 and TRBJ2-7, the complete variable domain reads DAMVIQNPRYQVTQFGKPVTLSCSQTLNHNVMYWYQQKSSQAPKLLFHYYDKDFNNEADTPDNFQSRRPNTSFCFLDIRSPGLGDTAMYLCATSRDLPYEQYFGPGTRLTVT.

The chain is built from TRBV7-8 and TRBJ1-1; 7 bases line up with TRBD1. Germline V CDR1 and CDR2: SGHVS, FQNEAQ. The CDR3 has 15 amino acids. V lost 7 bases, J lost 5 bases, and 13 bases stayed unmatched. The chain's CDR3 is CASTITGQVGTEAFF. CDR3 DNA sequence: TGTGCCAGCACTATAACTGGACAGGTCGGAACTGAAGCTTTCTTT.

This clone was seen a few times. This chain links TRBV7-3 with TRBJ2-5; the match to TRBD2 covers 7 bases. J lost 6 bases, V lost 1 base, and 2 bases had no gene match. Germline V gives CDR1 SGHTA, CDR2 FQGTGA. CDR3 length: 13 amino acids. CDR3 region: CASSLREGQTQYF. The CDR3 nucleotides are TGTGCCAGCAGCTTAAGGGAGGGACAGACCCAGTACTTC.